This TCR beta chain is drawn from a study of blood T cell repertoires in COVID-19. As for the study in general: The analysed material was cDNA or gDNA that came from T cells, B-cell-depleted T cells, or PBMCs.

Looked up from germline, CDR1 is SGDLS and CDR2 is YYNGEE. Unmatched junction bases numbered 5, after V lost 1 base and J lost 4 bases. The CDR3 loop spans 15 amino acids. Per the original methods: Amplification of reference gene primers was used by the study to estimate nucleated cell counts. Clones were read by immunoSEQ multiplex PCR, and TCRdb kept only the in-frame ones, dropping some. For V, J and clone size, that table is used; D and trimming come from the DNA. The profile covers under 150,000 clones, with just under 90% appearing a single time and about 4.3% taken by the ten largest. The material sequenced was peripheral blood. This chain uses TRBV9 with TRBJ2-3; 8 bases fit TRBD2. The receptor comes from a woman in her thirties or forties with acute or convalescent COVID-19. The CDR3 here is CASSVPGGFPDTQYF. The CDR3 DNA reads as TGTGCCAGCAGCGTACCGGGGGGGTTCCCAGATACGCAGTATTTT.